This TCR beta chain was captured in a study of T cell responses to AZD1222 COVID-19 vaccine. Study observations and caveats: Nearly half of the spike-specific TCRs reportedly recognize variant regions that carry no mutations. Dominant at 160-218 and 743-854, vaccine-associated CD4 TCRs also spanned spike.

Germline V gene data show CDR1 as ENHRY and CDR2 as SYGVKD. This CDR3 comprises 17 residues. With 0 bases clipped from V and 6 bases from J, the junction kept 11 bases outside the gene matches. On this clone itself: The antigen remains unidentified.

Clones were sequenced by immunoSEQ multiplex PCR, and TCRdb holds only the in-frame ones, with some missing. The table includes 86,000 or so clones, roughly 90% detected once. The source is an adult who received the AZD1222 COVID-19 vaccine. The sequencing here drew on peripheral blood, taken 28 days after the second AZD1222 dose. This chain uses TRBV10-3 with TRBJ2-1, with 7 bases fitting TRBD2. CDR3 nucleotide sequence: TGTGCCATCAGTGAGTCCGGGTTGGCGGGAGTGCGCAATGAGCAGTTCTTC. It translates to CAISESGLAGVRNEQFF.